This section outlines one TCR beta chain sequence together with its context. PCR involved 60 Vbeta and 13 Jbeta primers. Assay: immunoSEQ multiplex PCR; the TCRdb copy retains only in-frame clones and omits some. The data hold some 70,000 clones, with 70% to 80% observed a single time. The CDR3 totals 15 residues. The germline V gene encodes CDR1 MNHEY and CDR2 SVGAGI. The germline V and J ends were trimmed by 5 bases and 10 bases, with 18 bases remaining between them. The entry originates in a study of cytomegalovirus exposure and HLA in healthy donors. The sequence came from a man between 18 and 35 years old in good health and CMV-seropositive. The chain links TRBV6-5 to TRBJ1-6, with a tentative D call TRBD1 (6 bases). Sequencing was performed on PBMCs. CDR3 amino acids: CASSSRGGPMSPLHF. The CDR3 DNA reads TGTGCCAGCAGTAGTCGGGGGGGCCCAATGTCACCCCTCCACTTT.